This TCR beta chain was obtained from a study of a mutant IDH1 vaccine in newly diagnosed glioma. Study-level points and caveats: The study observed vaccine-induced immune responses in 90% to 95% of patients.

This sample's time point: week 5, during vaccination. Every vaccine dose comprised 300 ug of mutant IDH1 20-mer peptide plus topical imiquimod. Turning to this clone: What it recognizes is unknown.

Produced via immunoSEQ multiplex PCR; TCRdb's table is partial and in-frame only. In the table there are tens of thousands of clones, around 81% of which are singletons. The CDR3 covers 14 residues. The germline V gene has CDR1 SGHRS and CDR2 YFSETQ. With 9 bases clipped from V and 1 base from J, the junction kept 9 bases outside the gene matches. The receptor comes from a man younger than 40 with glioma. The chain uses TRBV5-1 and TRBJ1-1; 7 nucleotides agree with TRBD1. The material was PBMCs, obtained from a glioma patient whose treatment included an IDH1 peptide vaccine. CDR3 protein: CATKTGDANTEAFF. CDR3 coding DNA: TGCGCCACCAAAACAGGGGATGCGAACACTGAAGCTTTCTTT.